One and the same sample provided the 8 T cell receptor beta chains below, sequenced in a study of shared clonotypes between healthy human individuals. Repertoires were generated with immunoSEQ multiplex PCR, while TCRdb's copy carries only in-frame clones and drops some. This table holds just over 2,000,000 clones, about 95% found once. Terminally differentiated effector memory CD45RA+ cells were left out of the naive CD8 fraction, which was CD45RO-negative and positively selected for CCR7. The material sequenced was naive CD8+ T cells sorted from blood. Receptors were obtained from a man between 18 and 29 years old in good health.

This chain joins TRBV21-1 and TRBJ2-7; TRBD2 was called by the table and not checked on the DNA. TRBV21-1 is a pseudogene. The CDR3 sequence is 16 residues long. The CDR3 reads CASSKRREIDPYEQYF. CDR3 in DNA: TGTGCCAGCAGCAAACGGAGAGAAATAGACCCTTACGAGCAGTACTTC.

This clone appeared a single time. J is TRBJ2-7 and V is TRBV5-5; D perhaps matches TRBD1 (6 bases). This CDR3 comprises 15 residues. V lost 1 base and J 3 bases, leaving 14 bases between the germline ends. Per germline, CDR1 SGHKS and CDR2 YYEKEE (reference sequence). CDR3 coding DNA: TGTGCCAGCAGCTTGTCCCGGGACACCATCTACGAGCAGTACTTC. This translates into CASSLSRDTIYEQYF.

This chain joins TRBV6-5 and TRBJ1-1, with D maybe TRBD1 (6 bases). This CDR3 has 15 residues. From germline, CDR1 is MNHEY and CDR2 SVGAGI. The V end was cut by 5 bases, the J end by 1 base, with 14 bases between. This chain's CDR3 is CASSQLGGPNTEAFF. In DNA, the CDR3 is TGTGCCAGCAGTCAACTAGGGGGGCCGAACACTGAAGCTTTCTTT.

The V gene is TRBV10-3, the J gene TRBJ2-3; 7 nucleotides line up with TRBD2. The V and J ends lost 3 bases and 2 bases, in that order; junction bases with no gene match: 11. Germline CDR1 is ENHRY and CDR2 is SYGVKD. CDR3 length: 17 residues. CDR3 sequence: CAISDGAWGGFTDTQYF. CDR3 bases: TGTGCCATCAGTGACGGTGCATGGGGGGGGTTCACAGATACGCAGTATTTT.

The chain is built from TRBV4-3 and TRBJ1-5; 8 bases line up with TRBD1. The CDR3 is 15 amino acids. Per germline, CDR1 LGHNA and CDR2 YSLEER. With 2 bases clipped from V and 4 bases from J, the junction kept 4 bases outside the gene matches. The CDR3 coding sequence is TGCGCCAGCAGCCAATACAGGACAGGGAATCAGCCCCAGCATTTT. It translates to CASSQYRTGNQPQHF.

The genes are TRBV7-8 and TRBJ1-1; D is possibly TRBD1 (5 bases). Trimming shortened V by 0 bases and J by 0 bases, and 11 bases separated the two germline ends. Per germline, CDR1 SGHVS and CDR2 FQNEAQ. The CDR3 sequence is 16 residues long. The CDR3 sequence is CASSLASAGMNTEAFF. In DNA, the CDR3 is TGTGCCAGCAGCTTAGCGTCGGCAGGGATGAACACTGAAGCTTTCTTT.

The chain combines TRBV27 with TRBJ2-1, with TRBD1 as a possible D gene (5 bases). The CDR3 runs 13 residues. Trimming cost V 0 bases and J 15 bases, with 15 bases left between them. Per germline, CDR1 MNHEY and CDR2 SMNVEV (reference sequence). CDR3 nucleotide sequence: TGTGCCAGCAGTTTATCGATAAGACAGACTCGGTTCTTC. Protein: CASSLSIRQTRFF.

The chain carries TRBV9 and TRBJ2-1; 7 bases align to TRBD2. The CDR3 is 17 amino acids. Germline V lookup: CDR1 SGDLS, CDR2 YYNGEE. With 3 bases clipped from V and 2 bases from J, the junction kept 11 bases outside the gene matches. The CDR3 DNA is TGTGCCAGCAGCGGGTCGGAGGGCGGGAGACCCTACAATGAGCAGTTCTTC. Amino acid sequence: CASSGSEGGRPYNEQFF.